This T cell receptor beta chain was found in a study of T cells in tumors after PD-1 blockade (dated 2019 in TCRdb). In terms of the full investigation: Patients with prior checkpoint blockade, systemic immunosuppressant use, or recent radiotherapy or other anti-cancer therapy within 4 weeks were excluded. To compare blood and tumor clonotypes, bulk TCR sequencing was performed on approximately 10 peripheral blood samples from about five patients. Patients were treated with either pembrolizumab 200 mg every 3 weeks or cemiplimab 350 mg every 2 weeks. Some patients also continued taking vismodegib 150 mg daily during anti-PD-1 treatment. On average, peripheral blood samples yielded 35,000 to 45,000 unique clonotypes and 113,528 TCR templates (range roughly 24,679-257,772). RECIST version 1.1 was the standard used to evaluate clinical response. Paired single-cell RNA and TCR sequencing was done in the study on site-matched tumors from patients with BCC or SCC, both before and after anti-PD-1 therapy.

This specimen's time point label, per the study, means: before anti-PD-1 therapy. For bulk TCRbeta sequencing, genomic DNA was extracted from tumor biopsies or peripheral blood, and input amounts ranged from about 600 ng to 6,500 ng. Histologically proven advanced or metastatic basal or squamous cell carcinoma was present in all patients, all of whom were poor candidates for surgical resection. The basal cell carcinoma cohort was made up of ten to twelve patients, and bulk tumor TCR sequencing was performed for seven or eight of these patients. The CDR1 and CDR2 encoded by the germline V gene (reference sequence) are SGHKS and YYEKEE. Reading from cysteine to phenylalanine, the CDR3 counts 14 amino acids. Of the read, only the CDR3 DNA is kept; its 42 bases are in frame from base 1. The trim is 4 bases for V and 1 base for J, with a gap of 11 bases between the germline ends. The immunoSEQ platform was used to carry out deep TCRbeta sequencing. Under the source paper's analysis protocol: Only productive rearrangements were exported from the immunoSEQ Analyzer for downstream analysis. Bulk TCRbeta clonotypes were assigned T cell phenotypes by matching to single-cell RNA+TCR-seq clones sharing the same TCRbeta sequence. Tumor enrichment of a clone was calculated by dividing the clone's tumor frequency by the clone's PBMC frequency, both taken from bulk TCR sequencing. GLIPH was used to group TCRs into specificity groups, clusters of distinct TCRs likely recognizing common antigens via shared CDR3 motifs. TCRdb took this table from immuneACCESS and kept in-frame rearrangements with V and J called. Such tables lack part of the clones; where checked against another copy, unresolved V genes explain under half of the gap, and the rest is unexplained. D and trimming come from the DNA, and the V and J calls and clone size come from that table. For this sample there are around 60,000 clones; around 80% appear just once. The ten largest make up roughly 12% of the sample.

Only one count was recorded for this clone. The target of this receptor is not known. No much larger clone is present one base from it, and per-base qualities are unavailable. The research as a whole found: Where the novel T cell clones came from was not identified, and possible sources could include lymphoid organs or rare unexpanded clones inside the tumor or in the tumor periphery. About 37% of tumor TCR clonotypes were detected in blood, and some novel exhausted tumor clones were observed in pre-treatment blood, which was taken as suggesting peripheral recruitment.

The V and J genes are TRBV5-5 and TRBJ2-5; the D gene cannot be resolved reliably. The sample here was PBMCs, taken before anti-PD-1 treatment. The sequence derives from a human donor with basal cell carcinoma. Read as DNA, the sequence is TGTGCCAGCAGCCCGGGCCACAGCCAAGAGACCCAGTACTTC. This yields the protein CASSPGHSQETQYF.